These T cell receptor beta chains were read from a single sample in a study of T cells after yellow fever vaccination. TCRdb reanalysed the 5' RACE reads using MiXCR and keeps one entry per CDR3 protein. The sample lists 200,000 to 300,000 distinct CDR3 sequences; around 6.7% were seen once. The sample was CD4+ T cells sorted from PBMCs, taken on the day of the yellow fever booster vaccination. These receptors all stem from a man aged 30-40 years who received the YFV17D yellow fever vaccine. CDR3s include the opening cysteine and the closing phenylalanine or tryptophan. A D gene is named only where the DNA matches it firmly. For some rows the clone size is stated as once, few or many, or as a class when expanded; others skip it.

few TRBJ2-2 TRBV5-5 TRBD2 TGTGCCAGCAGCCACCGGACTAGCGGGAGGAACACCGGGGAGCTGTTTTTT CASSHRTSGRNTGELFF
many TRBJ1-1 TRBV29-1 - TGCAGCGTGGTCAGGGTTTCCGGCACTGAAGCTTTCTTT CSVVRVSGTEAFF
many TRBJ2-5 TRBV7-2 - TGTGCCAGCAATGACTACAGGACACAAGAGACCCAGTACTTC CASNDYRTQETQYF
many TRBJ2-7 TRBV12-3/TRBV12-4 - TGTGCCAGCAGTTTTCGATTGGCAGGGGGAGGAAACGAGCAGTACTTC CASSFRLAGGGNEQYF
many TRBJ2-7 TRBV29-1 - TGCAGCCCCCAGGCCCCTGCGCGAACCTACGAGCAGTACTTC CSPQAPARTYEQYF
few TRBJ2-3 TRBV20-1 - TGCAGTGCTAGCCGGGACGCCAGAGAGGATACGCAGTATTTT CSASRDAREDTQYF
- TRBJ2-3 TRBV6-6 - TGTGCCAGCATAGGAGCAGGGACAGATACGCAGTATTTT CASIGAGTDTQYF
few TRBJ2-7 TRBV28 - TGTGCCAGCATGAACCGAGCCTACGAGCAGTACTTC CASMNRAYEQYF
many TRBJ1-1 TRBV7-3 TRBD1 TGTGCCAGCAGCTCTGCAGGGGGGATGAACACTGAAGCTTTCTTT CASSSAGGMNTEAFF
- TRBJ2-1 TRBV20-1 - TGCAGTGCCACAGGCGGGGCCCGTAAATCCTACAATGAGCAGTTCTTC CSATGGARKSYNEQFF
many TRBJ2-3 TRBV15 TRBD2 TGTGCCACCAGCAGACGAACACTAGCGGGAGCGGCTGATACGCAGTATTTT CATSRRTLAGAADTQYF
few TRBJ2-3 TRBV20-1 - TGCAGTGCTAGAGAGTACAATACGCAGTATTTT CSAREYNTQYF
few TRBJ2-5 TRBV6-6 - TGTGCCAGCATCGGGGTAGGAGAGACCCAGTACTTC CASIGVGETQYF
few TRBJ2-1 TRBV11-3 - TGTGCCAGCAGCTTAACAGTCATAGGTGAGCAGTTCTTC CASSLTVIGEQFF
- TRBJ2-1 TRBV7-6 - TGTGCCAGCAGCTTAGGTCTAGCTGTCAATGAGCAGTTCTTC CASSLGLAVNEQFF
- TRBJ1-5 TRBV30 - TGTGCCTGGAGTGTCAGAACCCCCGGGACTGGGCAAAAACCCCAGCATTTT CAWSVRTPGTGQKPQHF
- TRBJ2-3 TRBV20-1 TRBD2 TGCAGTGCTGGAGGTTTCGGGGGAGGGCCTGATACGCAGTATTTT CSAGGFGGGPDTQYF
- TRBJ2-5 TRBV4-3 TRBD2 TGCGCCAGCAGCCGGCGAAGGCGTGGGGGACTAGCAGAAGAGACCCAGTACTTC CASSRRRRGGLAEETQYF
many TRBJ2-3 TRBV5-1 - TGCGCCAGCAGCTTGGGGATTAGCGAACGCACAGATACGCAGTATTTT CASSLGISERTDTQYF